The 13 T cell receptor beta chains presented below share a single source sample, sequenced in a study of regulatory T cells in long-lasting Graves disease. The sample's time point: newly diagnosed GD, antithyroid drugs for less than 3 months. The TCR library used RNA extracted from PBMCs. The TCR beta library used iRepertoire HTBI primers with Arm-PCR amplification of CDR3. One entry per CDR3 protein results from TCRdb running MiXCR on the multiplex PCR reads. Here the sample spans 320,000 or so distinct CDR3 sequences, 15% to 20% being singletons. Sequencing used peripheral blood mononuclear cells (PBMCs), obtained at new diagnosis, from a patient treated with antithyroid drugs. These receptors were taken from a female donor with Graves disease.

This clonotype was seen repeatedly, ten times or more. This chain links TRBV12-3 or TRBV12-4 with TRBJ1-2, with D tentatively TRBD1 (6 bases). The CDR3 covers 13 residues. Trimming removed 5 bases from V and 10 bases from J, with 17 bases in between. DNA for the CDR3: TGTGCCAGCAGTCAGGGGTTGTTCGATGACTACACCTTC. Encoded protein: CASSQGLFDDYTF.

As concerns this clonotype: The junction shows a germline mismatch at one end, possibly a read error. The chain joins TRBV5-5 to TRBJ2-3; TRBD2 might be the D (5 bases). Germline assignment: CDR1 SGHKS and CDR2 YYEKEE (reference sequence). This CDR3 is 15 amino acids long. CDR3: CSSSLDDGVADTQYF. In DNA, the CDR3 is TGTTCCAGCAGCTTGGATGACGGGGTGGCAGATACGCAGTATTTT. Filled out from reference TRBV5-5 and TRBJ2-3, the complete variable domain reads DAGVTQSPTHLIKTRGQQVTLRCSPISGHKSVSWYQQVLGQGPQFIFQYYEKEERGRGNFPDRFSARQFPNYSSELNVNALLLGDSALYLCSSSLDDGVADTQYFGPGTRLTVL.

This clonotype was recorded a few times. J is TRBJ2-1 and V is TRBV3-1, with D possibly TRBD1 on 6 matching bases. CDR1 LGHDT and CDR2 YNNKEL come from the germline V gene (reference sequence). Trimming left V 4 bases short and J 8 bases short, with 9 bases between. The CDR3 has 12 amino acids. The CDR3 loop reads CASSPTGYEQFF. CDR3 sequence (DNA): TGTGCCAGCAGCCCCACAGGGTATGAGCAGTTCTTC.

This clonotype was seen once. V gene TRBV28 combines with J gene TRBJ2-7, with 7 bases aligning to TRBD2. CDR1 and CDR2 from the germline V gene are MDHEN and SYDVKM. The CDR3 consists of 17 residues. The junction had 15 bases not matched to a gene; V was cut back by 4 bases and J by 3 bases. CDR3 coding DNA: TGTGCCAGCAGTTCCCCCTGGGGCGGGAGACTTCACTACGAGCAGTACTTC. It is translated as CASSSPWGGRLHYEQYF.

Details on this clonotype: A far larger clone is a single base away, which makes a read error likely. The DNA for the CDR3 is TGTGCCAGCGGCGGGAGCCACGACTACGAGCAGTTCTTC. It encodes CASGGSHDYEQFF. This chain links TRBV28 with TRBJ2-1, with 7 bases matching TRBD2. Germline V gives CDR1 MDHEN, CDR2 SYDVKM. The length of the CDR3 is 13 residues. Trimming cost V 8 bases and J 10 bases; bases outside gene matches: 11.

In its sample, this clonotype was seen a few times. V gene TRBV6-5 combines with J gene TRBJ2-1, with 10 bases that match TRBD2. V shed 2 bases, J shed 9 bases, and the junction held 4 bases outside the gene matches. The CDR3 is made up of 14 amino acids. Germline assignment: CDR1 MNHEY and CDR2 SVGAGI. CDR3 protein: CASSYVSSGSEQFF. CDR3 coding DNA: TGTGCCAGCAGTTACGTGTCTAGCGGGAGTGAGCAGTTCTTC.

This clonotype came up many times. J is TRBJ2-7 and V is TRBV28, with 13 bases that match TRBD2. The CDR3 totals 15 residues. With V trimmed by 5 bases and J by 5 bases, 6 bases remained unmatched. The V gene's germline CDR1 is MDHEN and CDR2 SYDVKM. CDR3 DNA sequence: TGTGCCAGCAGTATCCGGACTAGCGGGAGTGACGAGCAGTACTTC. Protein: CASSIRTSGSDEQYF.

This clonotype was observed a handful of times. V is TRBV28 and J is TRBJ2-7; D may match TRBD1 or TRBD2 (5 bases each). CDR1 is MDHEN and CDR2 is SYDVKM in the germline V gene. V lost 6 bases and J 6 bases, leaving 18 bases between the germline ends. The CDR3 has 14 amino acids. The CDR3 nucleotides are TGTGCCAGCAGATTTGGTTCGGGGCGGCGCGAGCAGTACTTC. Translated: CASRFGSGRREQYF.

This clonotype was recorded many times. The chain's CDR3 is CASSFQGLNSPLHF. In nucleotides, the CDR3 is TGTGCCAGCAGTTTTCAGGGTTTGAATTCACCCCTCCACTTT. The chain is built from TRBV12-3 or TRBV12-4 and TRBJ1-6; possible D gene TRBD1, 5 bases. The V end lost 3 bases, the J end lost 7 bases, and 10 bases lay between the germline ends. The CDR3 has 14 amino acids.

This clonotype was detected a few times. This chain connects TRBV19 to TRBJ1-6, with D hard to call. Looked up from germline, CDR1 is LNHDA and CDR2 is SQIVND (reference sequence). There are 16 residues in the CDR3. Trimming took 3 bases from V and 0 from J, leaving 9 bases between them. CDR3 bases: TGTGCCAGTAGTATTAGGGCCGGCTCCTATAATTCACCCCTCCACTTT. Translated: CASSIRAGSYNSPLHF.

There are many counts of this clonotype. This chain's CDR3 is CAWSSSGPEETQYF. In DNA form, the CDR3 reads TGTGCCTGGAGTTCCTCGGGACCGGAAGAGACCCAGTACTTC. V is TRBV30 and J is TRBJ2-5; D possibly matches TRBD1 or TRBD2 (5 bases each). Germline-derived CDR1 and CDR2 are GTSNPN and SVGIG (reference sequence). The CDR3 contains 14 residues. V was trimmed by 2 bases and J by 3 bases, leaving 13 bases between them.

V usage is TRBV7-3 and J usage is TRBJ2-3; TRBD1 agrees at 12 bases. CDR1 SGHTA and CDR2 FQGTGA come from the germline V gene. The V segment lost 4 bases and the J segment 4 bases; nucleotides outside the gene matches: 24. CDR3 length: 22 amino acids. The CDR3 bases are TGTGCCAGCAGCTCACCCATCGGGACAGGGGGCGAAAGCAAAGGGAGTGCAGATACGCAGTATTTT. It is translated as CASSSPIGTGGESKGSADTQYF.

The rearrangement links TRBV6-2 or TRBV6-3 to TRBJ2-5; a possible D gene is TRBD2 (6 bases). Germline V gene lookup returns CDR1 MNHEY and CDR2 SVGEGT. The CDR3 runs to 16 residues. Trimming took off 8 bases at V and 0 bases at J, with 19 bases between the two ends. This CDR3 is CASVNWASVDQETQYF. The DNA of the CDR3 is TGTGCCAGCGTCAACTGGGCTAGCGTAGACCAAGAGACCCAGTACTTC.